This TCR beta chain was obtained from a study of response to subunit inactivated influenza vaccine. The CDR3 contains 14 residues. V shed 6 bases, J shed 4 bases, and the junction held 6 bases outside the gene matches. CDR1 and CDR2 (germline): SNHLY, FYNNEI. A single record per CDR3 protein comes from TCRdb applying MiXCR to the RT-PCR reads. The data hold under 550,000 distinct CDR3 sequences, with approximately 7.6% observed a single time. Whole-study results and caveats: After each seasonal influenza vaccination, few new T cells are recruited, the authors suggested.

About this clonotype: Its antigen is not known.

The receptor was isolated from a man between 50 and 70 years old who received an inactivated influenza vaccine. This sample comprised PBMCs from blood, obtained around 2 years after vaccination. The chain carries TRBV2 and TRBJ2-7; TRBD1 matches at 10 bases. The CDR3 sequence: CASRATGGGYEQYF. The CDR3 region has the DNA TGTGCCAGCAGAGCGACAGGGGGCGGGTACGAGCAGTACTTC.